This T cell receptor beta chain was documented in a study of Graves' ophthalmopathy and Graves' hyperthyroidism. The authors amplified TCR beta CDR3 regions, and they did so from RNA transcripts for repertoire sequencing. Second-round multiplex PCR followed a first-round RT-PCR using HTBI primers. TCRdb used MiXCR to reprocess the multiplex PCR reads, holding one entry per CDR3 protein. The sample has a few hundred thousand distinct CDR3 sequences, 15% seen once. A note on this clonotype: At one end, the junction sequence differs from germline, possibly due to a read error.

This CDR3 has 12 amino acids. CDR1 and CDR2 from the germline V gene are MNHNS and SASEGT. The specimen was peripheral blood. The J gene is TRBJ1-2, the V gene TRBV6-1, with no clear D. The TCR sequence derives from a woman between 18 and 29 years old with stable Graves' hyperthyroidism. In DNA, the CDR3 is TGTGCCAGCAGTGTCGACCGGCATGGGTACACCTTC. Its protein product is CASSVDRHGYTF.